This is a list of T cell receptor beta chains from one sample in a study of CD8+CD57+ T cells in acquired aplastic anemia. MiXCR was run by TCRdb on the reads, yielding one entry per CDR3 protein. The table has over 150,000 distinct CDR3 sequences, roughly three fifths seen once; the top ten hold 40% to 50%. What was sequenced was sorted CD4+, CD8+, or CD8+CD57+ T cells (not recorded which) from PBMCs. These receptors were obtained from a human donor with aplastic anemia. The CDR3 runs from the conserved cysteine through the conserved F or W.

TRBJ1-5 TRBV24-1 CATSDGTRSNQPQHF
TRBJ1-2 TRBV7-8 CASSRLQGMEGYTF
TRBJ2-1 TRBV7-9 CASSSPLDNEQFF
TRBJ1-6 TRBV20-1 CSARDQGIWSLHF
TRBJ2-5 TRBV7-6 CASRKDRGEETQYF
TRBJ2-3 TRBV29-1 CSVGRPGTRTDTQYF
TRBJ2-3 TRBV7-9 CASSLGTGSGTDTQYF
TRBJ2-5 TRBV4-1 CASSRLAGGLETQYF
TRBJ1-6 TRBV10-3 CAISDASSYNSPLHF
TRBJ1-2 TRBV7-2 CASTGRYGYTF
TRBJ1-5 TRBV29-1 CSVRTLDSNQPQHF
TRBJ1-1 TRBV20-1 CSAGQGTRSEAFF
TRBJ2-5 TRBV6-5 CASSLSPGGALQETQYF
TRBJ2-3 TRBV9 CASRPQAGTDTQYF
TRBJ2-4 TRBV5-1 CASSLAGVAKNIQYF
TRBJ1-2 TRBV7-8 CASSLETGLGYTF
TRBJ2-6 TRBV9 CASSVVPGGDIDVGGANVLTF
TRBJ2-7 TRBV10-2 CASSEYTDYEQYF
TRBJ1-1 TRBV6-5 CASSYSSGLMNTEAFF
TRBJ2-6 TRBV15 CATSSGAGANVLTF
TRBJ1-4 TRBV5-8 CASSLDRGGKLFF
TRBJ2-5 TRBV9 CASSVVAGGYGTQYF
TRBJ1-1 TRBV20-1 CSASQTYRDTEAFF
TRBJ1-1 TRBV7-9 CASKGAGSSTFF
TRBJ1-1 TRBV5-6 CASTRRPEAFF
TRBJ2-5 TRBV2 CASSDGLAGVLTETQYF
TRBJ1-2 TRBV12-3/TRBV12-4 CASSLGPRGARDYGYTF
TRBJ2-7 TRBV12-3/TRBV12-4 CASSLANSYEQYF
TRBJ2-3 TRBV5-8 CATEPRTGSTDTQYF
TRBJ2-2 TRBV7-9 CASSVRGGAIGELFF
TRBJ1-2 TRBV20-1 CSARGAPGYGYTF
TRBJ2-7 TRBV29-1 CSVEARGTSYEQYF
TRBJ1-1 TRBV20-1 CSARALLEPPWGFF
TRBJ1-1 TRBV11-2 CASSLDRYTRGYTEAFF
TRBJ1-6 TRBV7-8 CASSLAGPAASPLHF
TRBJ1-1 TRBV7-2 CASGGQGVRTEAFF
TRBJ1-6 TRBV20-1 CSAREGDRADSPLHF
TRBJ2-5 TRBV20-1 CSARDWEGSGAYQETQYF
TRBJ2-3 TRBV29-1 CSVETVGGTQYF
TRBJ2-7 TRBV7-2 CASSLAPVFQGHEQYF
TRBJ2-7 TRBV19 CASSIKVWWEQYF
TRBJ2-2 TRBV10-2 CASLVPPGQGGELFF
TRBJ2-7 TRBV19 CASRRTVSSYEQYF
TRBJ1-1 TRBV5-1 CASSLSGGEAEAFF
TRBJ1-5 TRBV6-5 CASSYSNGQPQHF